This T cell receptor (beta chain) was retrieved from a study of Graves' ophthalmopathy and Graves' hyperthyroidism (dated by TCRdb to 2016 to 2019). Some background on the complete study: Stable hyperthyroidism was defined as no progression to ophthalmopathy within 18 months of follow-up. To tell Graves' ophthalmopathy apart from Graves' hyperthyroidism, and to predict which patients would progress to ophthalmopathy, the study relied on TCR beta repertoire signatures. In total, under 150 blood samples were TCR-sequenced: around 42 ophthalmopathy, some 72 hyperthyroidism and about 17 hyperthyroidism-to-ophthalmopathy patients. To explore V-J signatures that distinguish ophthalmopathy from hyperthyroidism, a discovery set of under 110 patients was enrolled, made up of under 50 with ophthalmopathy and under 65 with stable hyperthyroidism. The independent validation cohort included under 20 hyperthyroidism patients plus 17 patients who later progressed from hyperthyroidism to ophthalmopathy. T-cell repertoires of thyroid tissue and blood were compared in several hyperthyroidism patients. Following sampling, methimazole starting at 30 mg daily was administered to hyperthyroidism patients, and high-dose intravenous methylprednisolone was administered to ophthalmopathy patients.

The full study reports these points: Ophthalmopathy was separated from stable hyperthyroidism by the 13-signature model with around 89% sensitivity and about 81% specificity in cross-validation and with 80%/75% in the test set. In validation, the model predicted ophthalmopathy progression with over 60% sensitivity and about 73% specificity; 12 predicted patients were CT-confirmed with GO in a median of approximately six months. Most expanded thyroid clonotypes with frequency above 0.001 were also detected in blood, suggesting blood repertoires may reflect the thyroid immune response. No statistical method was used to set the sample size in advance, and the investigators knew which group each participant was assigned to.

For repertoire sequencing, the TCR beta CDR3 regions were amplified from RNA transcripts. The first round was an RT-PCR using HTBI primers with the Qiagen OneStep RT-PCR kit, and this first round was followed by a second-round multiplex PCR, then size selection and purification. Sequencing of the libraries was carried out on an Illumina HiSeq2000 in paired-end mode with 100 bp reads. The authors' analysis ran thus. SOAPnuke was used for read processing, and reads with adapters, uncalled bases, a mean Phred below 15, or no exact constant-primer or identifier match were discarded. High-quality paired reads were merged with COPE v1.2.5. Unique nucleotide sequences were defined as clonotypes and aligned to IMGT TRB V, D and J references using MiTCR v1.1. Analysis was restricted to V-J combinations with a frequency above 0.0001, which covered roughly 99% of repertoires. A TCR clonal expansion and chaos score per V-J combination was defined as the ratio of F50 clonal expansion to chaos observed in the TCRdist matrix. Welch's t-statistics and random forest were used to reduce features to more than ten V-J combinations, which were fed into a naive Bayes classifier. The Morisita-Horn index was used to measure how similar the thyroid and blood repertoires were. The public reads were run again by TCRdb, first through fastp at Q25 and then through MiXCR, and only productive beta chains were kept. Every entry covers one CDR3 protein and lists the most common genes and DNA from its rows. It is TCRdb's table, rather than the study itself, that gives the V and J calls and clone size. For this sample the table gives 580,000 or so distinct CDR3 sequences, of which roughly 40% were detected only once. The biggest ten clones account for about 4.2% of the sample.

V is shortened by 6 bases, J by 2 bases, and the region joining them spans 16 bases. CDR1 and CDR2, per the germline V gene (reference sequence), are LNHDA and SQIVND. The CDR3 runs 15 residues from the cysteine to the phenylalanine. The sequence is cut down to CDR3 DNA, 45 bases in frame from base 1. Hyperthyroidism patients were newly diagnosed, with disease duration under 2 months, and aged 18 to 65 years. Anyone with other autoimmune diseases, uncontrolled infections, pregnancy or lactation was excluded from the study. Diagnosis was based on clinical symptoms, serum thyroxine, TRAb, thyroid ultrasound and orbital computed tomography. Total RNA was extracted using Trizol reagent, and RNA quality was checked on an Agilent 2100 Bioanalyzer. Notes on this clonotype: This receptor's antigen is unknown. Base qualities are not recorded, but no much larger clone differs from it by a single base.

This sequence originates from an adult man with Graves' hyperthyroidism. Source material: peripheral blood or thyroid tissue (not recorded which). Rearrangement joined TRBV19 to TRBJ2-5; too little of a D gene remains to name it. Here is the DNA: TGTGCCAGTAGAGCCACGTCCTGGGTGCAAGAGACCCAGTACTTC. Protein translation: CASRATSWVQETQYF.